The clone carrying this T cell receptor (beta chain) has just a few counts. What it recognizes is unknown. Time point reported: sample taken at primary tumor resection. The input material, whole RNA from tumor, nontumor lung or frozen PBMC, was sequenced unsorted. The sample is drawn from a study of spatial heterogeneity in lung cancer. Notes on the study in general: Expanded intratumoral alpha and beta TCR counts tracked tumor mutation counts.

Each TCR cDNA molecule carried a unique molecular identifier. Using its own MiXCR run on the 5' RACE reads, TCRdb lists one record per CDR3 protein. In the table there are around 100,000 distinct CDR3 sequences, 4.4% of which are singletons. Germline CDR1 and CDR2: SGHRS and YFSETQ. After removal of 0 bases from V and 9 bases from J, the junction contained 5 bases not matched to a gene. There are 14 residues in the CDR3. The material sequenced was lung tumor tissue, taken at surgery. J is TRBJ2-1 and V is TRBV5-1; 8 bases fit TRBD2. The sequence derives from a male donor with early-stage non-small cell lung cancer. CDR3 nucleotide sequence: TGCGCCAGCAGCTTGGCAGCGGGAGACCTTGAGCAGTTCTTC. Protein product: CASSLAAGDLEQFF.